The next 31 T cell receptor beta chains were all read from a single sample in a study of blood T cells in healthy people across ages. A second PCR, run for about 7 to 11 cycles, used a sample-barcoded 5' primer plus a J-beta primer mix. MiXCR, run by TCRdb on the 5' RACE reads, gives a single entry per CDR3 protein. The table shows roughly 800,000 distinct CDR3 sequences, with 20% to 30% occurring only once. These data also formed part of another study, on T cells of mothers and their children.

Sample: blood. The source is a boy between 10 and 17 years old in good health.

The rearrangement joins TRBV7-2 to TRBJ2-7, with unresolved D. The CDR3 has 14 residues. Germline V gene data show CDR1 as SGHTA and CDR2 as FQGNSA. The V end lost 2 bases, the J end lost 2 bases, and 10 bases lay between the germline ends. The CDR3 spells CASSLTGLAYEQYF. The CDR3 region has the DNA TGTGCCAGCAGCTTAACGGGCTTAGCCTACGAGCAGTACTTC.

The table lists this clonotype with a few counts. The V and J genes are TRBV6-6 and TRBJ2-2, with unresolved D. CDR1 is MNHNY and CDR2 is SVGAGI in the germline V gene (reference sequence). V was pared by 2 bases and J by 0 bases, with 4 bases between. The CDR3 spans 14 residues. DNA for the CDR3: TGTGCCAGCAGTTACAGATCGAACACCGGGGAGCTGTTTTTT. Its protein product is CASSYRSNTGELFF.

The rearrangement uses TRBV2 and TRBJ1-6; 8 nucleotides align to TRBD1. Germline CDR1 SNHLY, CDR2 FYNNEI. V lost 3 bases, J lost 4 bases, and 2 bases stayed unmatched. The CDR3 spans 15 residues. DNA for the CDR3: TGTGCCAGCAGTGACAGACAGGGGTATAATTCACCCCTCCACTTT. Amino acid sequence: CASSDRQGYNSPLHF.

The genes are TRBV20-1 and TRBJ2-1; tentatively, D is TRBD1 (5 bases). Per germline, CDR1 DFQATT and CDR2 SNEGSKA (reference sequence). Deletions cut 0 bases from V and 0 bases from J, with 27 bases between. This CDR3 spans 21 amino acids. The CDR3 loop is CSARDGRRMLGAPSSYNEQFF. The CDR3 DNA sequence: TGCAGTGCTAGAGATGGTCGTAGGATGTTAGGGGCCCCCAGCTCCTACAATGAGCAGTTCTTC.

The V call is TRBV6-5, the J call TRBJ2-1; a weak D match, TRBD2 (5 bases). The CDR3 runs to 17 residues. Trimming removed 2 bases from V and 0 bases from J, with 14 bases in between. Germline V gives CDR1 MNHEY, CDR2 SVGAGI. CDR3 bases: TGTGCCAGCAGTTACACCGCAAAGGGAGTCTCCTACAATGAGCAGTTCTTC. Translated, it gives CASSYTAKGVSYNEQFF.

The chain recombines TRBV7-8 with TRBJ1-2; D not resolved. The CDR3 spans 17 residues. With 2 bases removed from V and 4 bases from J, the gap between germline ends came to 20 bases. CDR1 is SGHVS, CDR2 FQNEAQ, per germline. CDR3: CASSLYGRTLEVYGYTF. The CDR3 DNA sequence: TGTGCCAGCAGCTTATATGGCAGGACGCTCGAGGTCTATGGCTACACCTTC.

This sequence joins TRBV12-3 or TRBV12-4 and TRBJ2-7; no clear D gene. The CDR3 has 12 amino acids. V was shortened by 2 bases and J by 5 bases, with 7 bases between the two germline ends. This CDR3 is CASSLMRNEQYF. CDR3 bases: TGTGCCAGCAGTTTAATGAGAAACGAGCAGTACTTC.

The CDR3, as DNA: TGTGCCAGCAGCTTTCTTAATGAAAAACTGTTTTTT. Protein: CASSFLNEKLFF. The chain has TRBV7-2 and TRBJ1-4; D is ambiguous. In germline, CDR1 is SGHTA, CDR2 FQGNSA. The CDR3 loop spans 12 amino acids. The V end lost 3 bases, the J end lost 4 bases, and 3 bases lay between the germline ends.

This clonotype was picked up a small number of times. This chain links TRBV29-1 with TRBJ1-1; the D gene is possibly TRBD1 (5 bases). The germline V gene encodes CDR1 SQVTM and CDR2 ANQGSEA. Between the trimmed V and J ends, which lost 0 bases and 0 bases, there was a span of 14 bases. The length of the CDR3 is 16 residues. The CDR3 reads CSVEDGRDPMNTEAFF. In DNA, the CDR3 is TGCAGCGTTGAAGATGGCAGGGATCCCATGAACACTGAAGCTTTCTTT.

There are many counts of this clonotype. The rearrangement uses TRBV5-1 and TRBJ2-1, with D possibly TRBD2 on 5 matching bases. V lost 2 bases to trimming and J lost 7 bases, with 7 bases between them. This CDR3 has 12 amino acids. Germline CDR1 is SGHRS and CDR2 is YFSETQ. CDR3 in amino acids: CASSFPGNEQFF. CDR3 in DNA: TGCGCCAGCAGCTTTCCGGGGAATGAGCAGTTCTTC.

The chain is built from TRBV20-1 and TRBJ2-5; the D call may be TRBD1 or TRBD2 (5 bases each). The CDR3 is 12 residues long. CDR1 DFQATT and CDR2 SNEGSKA come from the germline V gene (reference sequence). V was trimmed by 3 bases and J by 3 bases, leaving 8 bases between them. CDR3 residues: CSASLGEETQYF. The CDR3 DNA follows: TGCAGTGCTAGTTTGGGGGAAGAGACCCAGTACTTC.

The chain joins TRBV20-1 to TRBJ2-7, with D perhaps matching TRBD1 or TRBD2 (5 bases each). Germline V gene lookup returns CDR1 DFQATT and CDR2 SNEGSKA (reference sequence). The CDR3 is made up of 12 amino acids. V was shortened by 5 bases and J by 9 bases, with 17 bases between the two germline ends. The CDR3 DNA is TGCAGTGCTGCCGGGACCCCCTGGGGGCAGTACTTC. Protein product: CSAAGTPWGQYF.

CDR3 sequence reads: CSARSTSGGDPIPKNIQYF. CDR3 coding DNA: TGCAGTGCTCGCTCGACTAGCGGGGGGGACCCTATACCCAAAAACATTCAGTACTTC. The V call is TRBV20-1, the J call TRBJ2-4; TRBD2 aligns across 14 bases. Per the germline V gene, CDR1 is DFQATT and CDR2 is SNEGSKA (reference sequence). There are 19 residues in the CDR3. Trimming took 5 bases from V and 2 from J; bases not matched to a gene: 14.

The chain is built from TRBV2 and TRBJ1-5; no clear D gene. V lost 1 base and J 2 bases, leaving 9 bases between the germline ends. Germline V gene sequence: CDR1 SNHLY, CDR2 FYNNEI. This CDR3 is built from 15 residues. The chain's CDR3 is CASSEVAPRNQPQHF. The CDR3, as DNA: TGTGCCAGCAGTGAAGTTGCCCCCCGCAATCAGCCCCAGCATTTT.

The chain carries TRBV9 and TRBJ2-1; 12 bases map to TRBD2. Germline CDR1 is SGDLS and CDR2 is YYNGEE. Trimming cost V 2 bases and J 7 bases; bases outside gene matches: 7. The CDR3 contains 16 residues. The DNA of the CDR3 is TGTGCCAGCAGCGTTGGGGCCGGGACTAGCGGGAATGAGCAGTTCTTC. It codes for CASSVGAGTSGNEQFF.

The chain links TRBV3-1 to TRBJ1-6, with D maybe TRBD1 (5 bases). Trimming took off 1 base at V and 10 bases at J, with 11 bases between the two ends. Per the germline V gene, CDR1 is LGHDT and CDR2 is YNNKEL (reference sequence). The CDR3 is 14 amino acids. CDR3 bases: TGTGCCAGCAGCCAAGTCAGGGCGGGATCACCCCTCCACTTT. Translating gives CASSQVRAGSPLHF.

This clonotype was recorded a few times. The chain uses TRBV4-1 and TRBJ1-2, with a possible D match to TRBD1 (6 bases). V was trimmed by 4 bases and J by 4 bases, leaving 16 bases between them. The length of the CDR3 is 15 residues. In germline, CDR1 is MGHRA, CDR2 YSYEKL. The CDR3 DNA sequence: TGCGCCAGCAGCCGACTCGGGGGGCGCGTCTATGGCTACACCTTC. Translation gives CASSRLGGRVYGYTF.

This rearrangement joins TRBV2 to TRBJ1-1; D gene ambiguous. The V end lost 8 bases, the J end lost 0 bases, and 10 bases lay between the germline ends. This CDR3 has 13 residues. Germline lookup yields CDR1 SNHLY and CDR2 FYNNEI. The CDR3 spells CASRTSMNTEAFF. The DNA for the CDR3 is TGTGCCAGCCGGACGAGCATGAACACTGAAGCTTTCTTT.

With respect to this clonotype: The junction differs from germline at one of its ends, possibly a read error. This chain connects TRBV5-1 to TRBJ2-2; 7 bases are shared with TRBD1. The CDR3 runs to 15 residues. The germline gives CDR1 SGHRS, CDR2 YFSETQ. CDR3 coding DNA: TGCGCCAGCAGCCGGGGACAGACAAAGGCCGGGGAACTGTTTTTT. Amino acids: CASSRGQTKAGELFF.

Details on this clonotype: At one boundary the junction diverges from the germline segment, which might be a read error. The CDR3 here is CASSYRRIDERYF. CDR3 DNA: TGTGCCAGCAGTTACCGACGTATCGACGAGCGGTACTTC. The chain carries TRBV6-5 and TRBJ2-7; D ambiguous. The CDR3 has 13 residues. Germline-derived CDR1 and CDR2 are MNHEY and SVGAGI.

The gene calls are TRBV5-1 and TRBJ2-5; 10 bases are a match to TRBD2. The CDR3 contains 18 residues. Germline V gene sequence: CDR1 SGHRS, CDR2 YFSETQ. The V gene end was trimmed by 2 bases and the J gene end by 2 bases; junction bases not matched to a gene: 12. The CDR3 loop reads CASSFVSATSGFQETQYF. CDR3 nucleotide sequence: TGCGCCAGCAGCTTCGTTTCTGCGACTAGCGGGTTTCAAGAGACCCAGTACTTC. The full variable domain, rest sourced from reference TRBV5-1 and TRBJ2-5, is KAGVTQTPRYLIKTRGQQVTLSCSPISGHRSVSWYQQTPGQGLQFLFEYFSETQRNKGNFPGRFSGRQFSNSRSEMNVSTLELGDSALYLCASSFVSATSGFQETQYFGPGTRLLVL.

The V gene is TRBV7-3, the J gene TRBJ2-5; tentatively, D is TRBD2 (7 bases). The J call could be wrong; TRBJ2-1 is a better fit for the DNA end. CDR1 and CDR2 (germline): SGHTA, FQGTGA. The CDR3 extends over 15 amino acids. CDR3 sequence (DNA): TGTGCCAGCAGCCCCTTGGGGGGGGGCTGGGGTGAGCAGTTCTTC. This gives the protein CASSPLGGGWGEQFF.

CDR3 region: CASSFASGYTGELFF. The CDR3 nucleotides read TGCGCCAGCAGCTTTGCTAGCGGGTACACCGGGGAGCTGTTTTTT. The V and J genes are TRBV5-1 and TRBJ2-2, with 8 positions matching TRBD2. CDR3 length: 15 residues. The ends lost 2 bases at V and 3 bases at J; junction bases unmatched: 3. CDR1 and CDR2 from the germline V gene are SGHRS and YFSETQ.

V usage is TRBV4-1 and J usage is TRBJ1-6; D is ambiguous. V shed 0 bases and J shed 9 bases, with 6 bases lying between them. CDR3 size: 13 residues. Per the germline V gene, CDR1 is MGHRA and CDR2 is YSYEKL. As DNA, the CDR3 is TGCGCCAGCAGCCAAGATAAGGGTTCACCCCTCCACTTT. This translates into CASSQDKGSPLHF.

DNA for the CDR3: TGTGCCAGCAGCCAAGAGGCAACGGGGGCCTACGAGCAGTACTTC. It encodes CASSQEATGAYEQYF. J is TRBJ2-7 and V is TRBV3-1; D may be TRBD2 (6 bases). Trimming stripped 0 bases from V and 2 bases from J, with 11 bases between. The CDR3 runs to 15 residues. Germline values: CDR1 LGHDT, CDR2 YNNKEL (reference sequence).

A remark on this clonotype: At one end the junction does not follow the germline gene, possibly because of a read error. The gene calls are TRBV24-1 and TRBJ2-5; 8 nucleotides align to TRBD1. CDR1 is KGHDR and CDR2 is SFDVKD in the germline V gene. The CDR3 loop spans 14 amino acids. CDR3 sequence: CATGPGQVVNERFF. The CDR3 DNA reads TGTGCCACCGGCCCGGGACAGGTTGTCAATGAGCGGTTCTTC.

This clonotype has only a few counts. CDR3 DNA sequence: TGTGCCAGCAGCTACGGGACTAGCGGGGGGGCCTACAATGAGCAGTTCTTC. This sequence encodes CASSYGTSGGAYNEQFF. The rearrangement joins TRBV7-8 to TRBJ2-1; 16 nucleotides agree with TRBD2. The CDR3 length is 17 residues. Germline V gene data show CDR1 as SGHVS and CDR2 as FQNEAQ. The V and J ends lost 4 bases and 2 bases, in that order; junction bases with no gene match: 2.

CDR3 protein: CASSSGTGESRAYNEQFF. CDR3 in DNA: TGTGCCAGCAGTTCAGGGACAGGGGAAAGCCGGGCCTACAATGAGCAGTTCTTC. J is TRBJ2-1 and V is TRBV12-3 or TRBV12-4; 10 bases match TRBD1. The CDR3 contains 18 residues. V trimming: 4 bases; J trimming: 2 bases; junction bases outside the gene matches: 11.

This clonotype was found a few times. This chain uses TRBV4-2 with TRBJ1-4; no definite D call. The germline V and J ends were trimmed by 4 bases and 2 bases, with 11 bases remaining between them. Germline assignment: CDR1 LGHNA and CDR2 YNFKEQ. The CDR3 has 15 residues. The CDR3 region has the DNA TGTGCCAGCAGCCTACGGCCGGACACTAATGAAAAACTGTTTTTT. Its translation is CASSLRPDTNEKLFF.

This clonotype was found a few times. The V and J genes are TRBV7-9 and TRBJ2-1; no definite D call. V gave up 3 bases and J gave up 6 bases, with 9 bases separating them. Germline CDR1 SEHNR, CDR2 FQNEAQ (reference sequence). This CDR3 is 13 amino acids long. CDR3 nucleotide sequence: TGTGCCAGCAGCTTCTCTAGGAGCAATGAGCAGTTCTTC. Its protein is CASSFSRSNEQFF.

The chain carries TRBV12-3 or TRBV12-4 and TRBJ1-2; D is uncertain. The ends were cut back, 3 bases at V and 7 bases at J, with 18 bases in the middle. This CDR3 comprises 15 residues. This CDR3 is CASSLGHLRVGGYTF. CDR3 DNA sequence: TGTGCCAGCAGTTTGGGTCACCTTAGGGTGGGTGGCTACACCTTC.